The clone carrying this T cell receptor beta chain was seen ten or more times. No antigen is known for it. One end of the junction is discordant with germline, which a read error may explain. In TCRdb, the reads were re-called with MiXCR into one record per CDR3 protein. This table holds a few hundred thousand distinct CDR3 sequences, roughly 13% found once. The data were taken from a study of T cell repertoires in cytomegalovirus infection. Study in general: Shared public TCR beta signatures pointed to both CMV infection and a matching HLA type.

The CDR3 runs 13 residues. CDR1 is SSHAT and CDR2 is FNYEAQ in the germline V gene (reference sequence). Regarding the study as a whole: The ex vivo response showed dominance by HLA-C-restricted CMV-specific TCR beta clonotypes. Adding up the frequency of public TCR beta families identified people who carried CMV plus the relevant HLA.

The source material was PBMCs. The TCR was taken from a human donor in good health (CMV status not recorded). Some clones in this sample may be carry-over from other donors' samples. The V and J genes are TRBV7-7 and TRBJ2-3; D is undetermined. The CDR3 nucleotides are TGTGCTAGCAGCTTACTCAGCACAGATACGCAGTATTTT. This encodes CASSLLSTDTQYF.